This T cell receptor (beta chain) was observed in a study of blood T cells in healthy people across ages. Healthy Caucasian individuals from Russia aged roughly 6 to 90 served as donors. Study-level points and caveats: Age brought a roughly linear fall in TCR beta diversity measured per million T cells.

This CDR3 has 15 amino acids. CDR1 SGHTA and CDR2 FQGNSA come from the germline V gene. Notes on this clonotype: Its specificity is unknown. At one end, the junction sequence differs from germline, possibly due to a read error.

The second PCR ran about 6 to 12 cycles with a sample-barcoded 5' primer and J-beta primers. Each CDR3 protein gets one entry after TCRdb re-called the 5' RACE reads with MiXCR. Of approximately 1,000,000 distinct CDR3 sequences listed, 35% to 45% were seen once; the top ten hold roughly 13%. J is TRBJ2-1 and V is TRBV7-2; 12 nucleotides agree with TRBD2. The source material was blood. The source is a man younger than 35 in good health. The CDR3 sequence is CASSLAGGLINVQFF. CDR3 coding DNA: TGTGCCAGCAGCCTAGCGGGGGGGCTGATAAATGTGCAGTTCTTC.